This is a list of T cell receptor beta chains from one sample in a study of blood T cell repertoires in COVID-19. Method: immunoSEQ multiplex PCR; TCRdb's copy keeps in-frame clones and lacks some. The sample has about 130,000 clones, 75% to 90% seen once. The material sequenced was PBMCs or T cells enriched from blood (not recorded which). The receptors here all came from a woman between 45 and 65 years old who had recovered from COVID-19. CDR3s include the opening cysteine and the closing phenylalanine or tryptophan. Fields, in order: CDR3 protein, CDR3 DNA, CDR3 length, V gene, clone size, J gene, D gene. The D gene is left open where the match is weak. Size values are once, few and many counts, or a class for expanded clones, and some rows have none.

cdr3_aa: CASSPIRQGYEQYF; cdr3_nt: TGTGCCAGCTCACCAATTCGACAGGGATACGAGCAGTACTTC; cdr3_length: 14; v_call: TRBV18; clone_size: -; j_call: TRBJ2-7; d_call: TRBD1
cdr3_aa: CASSQERQGSYEQYF; cdr3_nt: TGCGCCAGCAGCCAAGAACGGCAGGGGTCCTACGAGCAGTACTTC; cdr3_length: 15; v_call: TRBV4-3; clone_size: -; j_call: TRBJ2-7; d_call: -
cdr3_aa: CASSARPPGNGGELFF; cdr3_nt: TGTGCCAGTAGTGCCCGACCTCCGGGGAACGGCGGGGAGCTGTTTTTT; cdr3_length: 16; v_call: TRBV19; clone_size: -; j_call: TRBJ2-2; d_call: -
cdr3_aa: CASSLNRGRNSPLHF; cdr3_nt: TGTGCCAGCAGTCTTAACAGGGGGCGGAATTCACCCCTCCACTTT; cdr3_length: 15; v_call: TRBV13; clone_size: once; j_call: TRBJ1-6; d_call: TRBD1
cdr3_aa: CASSETGLIYGYTF; cdr3_nt: TGCGCCAGCAGTGAGACAGGGCTTATCTATGGCTACACCTTC; cdr3_length: 14; v_call: TRBV4-1; clone_size: -; j_call: TRBJ1-2; d_call: TRBD1
cdr3_aa: CASARREETQYF; cdr3_nt: TGTGCCAGCGCAAGGAGGGAAGAGACCCAGTACTTC; cdr3_length: 12; v_call: TRBV25-1; clone_size: -; j_call: TRBJ2-5; d_call: -
cdr3_aa: CAISGQAYSYEQYF; cdr3_nt: TGTGCCATCAGCGGACAGGCGTACTCCTACGAGCAGTACTTC; cdr3_length: 14; v_call: TRBV10-3; clone_size: -; j_call: TRBJ2-7; d_call: TRBD1
cdr3_aa: CASSIGTGGHGELFF; cdr3_nt: TGTGCCAGTAGTATCGGGACAGGGGGCCACGGGGAGCTGTTTTTT; cdr3_length: 15; v_call: TRBV19; clone_size: -; j_call: TRBJ2-2; d_call: TRBD1
cdr3_aa: CASSASGGIGELFF; cdr3_nt: TGTGCCAGCAGTGCTAGCGGGGGCATCGGGGAGCTGTTTTTT; cdr3_length: 14; v_call: TRBV6-4; clone_size: -; j_call: TRBJ2-2; d_call: TRBD2
cdr3_aa: CASSPLAGGTYEQYF; cdr3_nt: TGTGCCAGCAGCCCGTTAGCGGGGGGAACCTACGAGCAGTACTTC; cdr3_length: 15; v_call: TRBV7-2; clone_size: once; j_call: TRBJ2-7; d_call: TRBD2
cdr3_aa: CASSPGTGDTEAFF; cdr3_nt: TGTGCCAGCAGCCCAGGGACAGGGGACACTGAAGCTTTCTTT; cdr3_length: 14; v_call: TRBV11-2; clone_size: once; j_call: TRBJ1-1; d_call: TRBD1
cdr3_aa: CASRRGQYNSPLHF; cdr3_nt: TGTGCCAGCAGACGGGGACAGTATAATTCACCCCTCCACTTT; cdr3_length: 14; v_call: TRBV6-5; clone_size: -; j_call: TRBJ1-6; d_call: TRBD1
cdr3_aa: CASSQMTGYEAFF; cdr3_nt: TGTGCCAGCTCACAGATGACAGGTTACGAAGCTTTCTTT; cdr3_length: 13; v_call: TRBV18; clone_size: -; j_call: TRBJ1-1; d_call: -
cdr3_aa: CAISDPTSGGASVNEQFF; cdr3_nt: TGTGCCATCAGTGATCCTACTAGCGGGGGGGCGTCCGTCAATGAGCAGTTCTTC; cdr3_length: 18; v_call: TRBV10-3; clone_size: -; j_call: TRBJ2-1; d_call: TRBD2
cdr3_aa: CASSSLAGRTEAFF; cdr3_nt: TGTGCCAGCAGCTCCCTCGCGGGGAGGACTGAAGCTTTCTTT; cdr3_length: 14; v_call: TRBV7-2; clone_size: -; j_call: TRBJ1-1; d_call: -
cdr3_aa: CASNRLHYNEQFF; cdr3_nt: TGTGCCAGCAACAGGTTGCACTACAATGAGCAGTTCTTC; cdr3_length: 13; v_call: TRBV28; clone_size: -; j_call: TRBJ2-1; d_call: -
cdr3_aa: CASSLDREYGYTF; cdr3_nt: TGCGCCAGCAGTTTGGACAGGGAGTATGGCTACACCTTC; cdr3_length: 13; v_call: TRBV10-1; clone_size: -; j_call: TRBJ1-2; d_call: TRBD1
cdr3_aa: CASSGGSWGQGGNGYTF; cdr3_nt: TGTGCCAGCAGTGGGGGGTCTTGGGGACAGGGTGGAAATGGCTACACCTTC; cdr3_length: 17; v_call: TRBV2; clone_size: -; j_call: TRBJ1-2; d_call: TRBD1
cdr3_aa: CASSLSGQSTDTQYF; cdr3_nt: TGTGCCAGCAGCTTATCCGGACAAAGCACAGATACGCAGTATTTT; cdr3_length: 15; v_call: TRBV7-6; clone_size: -; j_call: TRBJ2-3; d_call: -
cdr3_aa: CASSYGIPGETQYF; cdr3_nt: TGTGCCAGCAGTTACGGCATCCCGGGGGAGACCCAGTACTTC; cdr3_length: 14; v_call: TRBV6-5; clone_size: once; j_call: TRBJ2-5; d_call: -
cdr3_aa: CASSQDLSTGELFF; cdr3_nt: TGTGCCAGCAGCCAAGATTTGAGCACCGGGGAGCTGTTTTTT; cdr3_length: 14; v_call: TRBV3-1/TRBV3-2; clone_size: once; j_call: TRBJ2-2; d_call: -
cdr3_aa: CASSVTGPSGEKLFF; cdr3_nt: TGCGCCAGCAGCGTAACCGGGCCCTCGGGAGAAAAACTGTTTTTT; cdr3_length: 15; v_call: TRBV4-3; clone_size: -; j_call: TRBJ1-4; d_call: -
cdr3_aa: CASSFMSGGADTQYF; cdr3_nt: TGCGCCAGCAGCTTCATGAGCGGGGGAGCTGATACGCAGTATTTT; cdr3_length: 15; v_call: TRBV5-1; clone_size: -; j_call: TRBJ2-3; d_call: TRBD2
cdr3_aa: CASSQDRLQNTEAFF; cdr3_nt: TGCGCCAGCAGCCAGGACAGGTTGCAGAACACTGAAGCTTTCTTT; cdr3_length: 15; v_call: TRBV4-1; clone_size: -; j_call: TRBJ1-1; d_call: TRBD1
cdr3_aa: CASSQRAGGNSNQPQHF; cdr3_nt: TGTGCCAGCAGTCAACGGGCGGGGGGCAATAGCAATCAGCCCCAGCATTTT; cdr3_length: 17; v_call: TRBV6-6; clone_size: few; j_call: TRBJ1-5; d_call: -
cdr3_aa: CASSLLGTGGYERGYGYTF; cdr3_nt: TGTGCCAGCAGCTTGCTCGGGACAGGGGGTTACGAACGCGGCTATGGCTACACCTTC; cdr3_length: 19; v_call: TRBV5-5; clone_size: -; j_call: TRBJ1-2; d_call: TRBD1
cdr3_aa: CASSLSRGGRGDTQYF; cdr3_nt: TGTGCCAGCAGCTTAAGTCGGGGGGGCCGCGGAGATACGCAGTATTTT; cdr3_length: 16; v_call: TRBV7-2; clone_size: -; j_call: TRBJ2-3; d_call: TRBD2
cdr3_aa: CASGLVERGLEAFF; cdr3_nt: TGTGCTAGTGGTTTAGTGGAGCGCGGTCTAGAAGCTTTCTTT; cdr3_length: 14; v_call: TRBV12-5; clone_size: -; j_call: TRBJ1-1; d_call: -
cdr3_aa: CASSLLSRNTEAFF; cdr3_nt: TGTGCCAGCAGCTTATTGTCCCGGAACACTGAAGCTTTCTTT; cdr3_length: 14; v_call: TRBV11-3; clone_size: -; j_call: TRBJ1-1; d_call: -
cdr3_aa: CASSLGTGVANEKLFF; cdr3_nt: TGTGCCAGCAGCTTAGGGACAGGGGTTGCAAATGAAAAACTGTTTTTT; cdr3_length: 16; v_call: TRBV7-8; clone_size: -; j_call: TRBJ1-4; d_call: TRBD1
cdr3_aa: CALGHTDYEQYF; cdr3_nt: TGTGCCTTAGGACACACTGACTACGAGCAGTACTTC; cdr3_length: 12; v_call: TRBV30; clone_size: -; j_call: TRBJ2-7; d_call: -
cdr3_aa: CASSPRDNKVRAPPLHF; cdr3_nt: TGTGCCAGCAGCCCCCGGGACAATAAGGTCCGGGCACCACCCCTCCACTTT; cdr3_length: 17; v_call: TRBV7-9; clone_size: -; j_call: TRBJ1-6; d_call: -
cdr3_aa: CASSENGQGVSNQPQHF; cdr3_nt: TGTGCCAGCAGCGAAAATGGGCAGGGGGTGAGCAATCAGCCCCAGCATTTT; cdr3_length: 17; v_call: TRBV6-1; clone_size: -; j_call: TRBJ1-5; d_call: TRBD1
cdr3_aa: CATSRDVGGYNEQFF; cdr3_nt: TGTGCCACCAGCAGAGATGTAGGGGGTTACAATGAGCAGTTCTTC; cdr3_length: 15; v_call: TRBV15; clone_size: once; j_call: TRBJ2-1; d_call: -
cdr3_aa: CASSQGQARNEKLFF; cdr3_nt: TGCGCCAGCAGCCAAGGGCAGGCCCGAAATGAAAAACTGTTTTTT; cdr3_length: 15; v_call: TRBV4-3; clone_size: -; j_call: TRBJ1-4; d_call: -
cdr3_aa: CASSQGQGAFVSPLHF; cdr3_nt: TGTGCCAGCAGCCAGGGACAGGGGGCTTTTGTTTCACCCCTCCACTTT; cdr3_length: 16; v_call: TRBV7-6; clone_size: -; j_call: TRBJ1-6; d_call: TRBD1
cdr3_aa: CASSVVGGEQFF; cdr3_nt: TGTGCCAGCAGCGTAGTTGGGGGCGAGCAGTTCTTC; cdr3_length: 12; v_call: TRBV9; clone_size: -; j_call: TRBJ2-1; d_call: -
cdr3_aa: CASSFPGTAPTRGNTEAFF; cdr3_nt: TGTGCCAGCAGCTTCCCCGGGACAGCCCCGACACGTGGGAACACTGAAGCTTTCTTT; cdr3_length: 19; v_call: TRBV11-2; clone_size: -; j_call: TRBJ1-1; d_call: TRBD1
cdr3_aa: CASSLTSGKNTGELFF; cdr3_nt: TGTGCCAGCAGCTTGACTAGCGGCAAGAACACCGGGGAGCTGTTTTTT; cdr3_length: 16; v_call: TRBV7-9; clone_size: -; j_call: TRBJ2-2; d_call: TRBD2
cdr3_aa: CASRREQGMNTEAFF; cdr3_nt: TGTGCCAGCAGGAGAGAACAGGGCATGAACACTGAAGCTTTCTTT; cdr3_length: 15; v_call: TRBV2; clone_size: -; j_call: TRBJ1-1; d_call: -
cdr3_aa: CASSKTGVNEQFF; cdr3_nt: TGTGCCAGCAGCAAGACAGGGGTCAATGAGCAGTTCTTC; cdr3_length: 13; v_call: TRBV9; clone_size: few; j_call: TRBJ2-1; d_call: TRBD1
cdr3_aa: CASSKTKLDRVVQPQHF; cdr3_nt: TGTGCCAGCAGCAAAACAAAATTGGACAGGGTGGTTCAGCCCCAGCATTTT; cdr3_length: 17; v_call: TRBV21-1; clone_size: -; j_call: TRBJ1-5; d_call: -
cdr3_aa: CASTLSGSTNEQFF; cdr3_nt: TGTGCCAGCACCCTCAGCGGTAGTACCAATGAGCAGTTCTTC; cdr3_length: 14; v_call: TRBV9; clone_size: -; j_call: TRBJ2-1; d_call: -
cdr3_aa: CASSFAGTGPNNEKLFF; cdr3_nt: TGCGCCAGCAGCTTTGCCGGGACAGGGCCCAATAATGAAAAACTGTTTTTT; cdr3_length: 17; v_call: TRBV5-1; clone_size: -; j_call: TRBJ1-4; d_call: TRBD1
cdr3_aa: CASSSPASRGGYEQFF; cdr3_nt: TGTGCCAGCAGCTCCCCCGCTTCACGGGGGGGCTATGAGCAGTTCTTC; cdr3_length: 16; v_call: TRBV7-9; clone_size: once; j_call: TRBJ2-1; d_call: TRBD2
cdr3_aa: CASSQWAGADEQFF; cdr3_nt: TGTGCCAGCAGCCAATGGGCGGGGGCGGATGAGCAGTTCTTC; cdr3_length: 14; v_call: TRBV4-2; clone_size: -; j_call: TRBJ2-1; d_call: -
cdr3_aa: CASSLSLGGELHF; cdr3_nt: TGTGCCAGCAGTTTGTCCTTGGGCGGGGAATTGCATTTT; cdr3_length: 13; v_call: TRBV6-5; clone_size: once; j_call: TRBJ1-5; d_call: -
cdr3_aa: CASSQETGATGPQHF; cdr3_nt: TGCGCCAGCAGCCAAGAGACAGGCGCAACGGGGCCCCAGCATTTT; cdr3_length: 15; v_call: TRBV4-3; clone_size: -; j_call: TRBJ1-5; d_call: -
cdr3_aa: CASSLSSAGELFF; cdr3_nt: TGTGCCAGCAGTTTATCCTCCGCCGGGGAGCTGTTTTTT; cdr3_length: 13; v_call: TRBV27; clone_size: -; j_call: TRBJ2-2; d_call: -
cdr3_aa: CASSIEGGRAQPQHF; cdr3_nt: TGTGCCAGTAGTATAGAGGGGGGGCGCGCTCAGCCCCAGCATTTT; cdr3_length: 15; v_call: TRBV19; clone_size: -; j_call: TRBJ1-5; d_call: -
cdr3_aa: CASSNSYNTEAFF; cdr3_nt: TGTGCCAGTAGTAACAGCTATAACACTGAAGCTTTCTTT; cdr3_length: 13; v_call: TRBV19; clone_size: -; j_call: TRBJ1-1; d_call: -
cdr3_aa: CASSLEGTPEAFF; cdr3_nt: TGTGCCAGCAGTTTAGAGGGTACCCCTGAAGCTTTCTTT; cdr3_length: 13; v_call: TRBV27; clone_size: -; j_call: TRBJ1-1; d_call: -
cdr3_aa: CASSQPGTGTSYEQYF; cdr3_nt: TGTGCCAGCAGCCAGCCCGGGACAGGGACTTCCTACGAGCAGTACTTC; cdr3_length: 16; v_call: TRBV11-2; clone_size: -; j_call: TRBJ2-7; d_call: TRBD1
cdr3_aa: CASSPQRAGGGETQYF; cdr3_nt: TGTGCCAGCAGCCCTCAGAGGGCGGGGGGTGGAGAGACCCAGTACTTC; cdr3_length: 16; v_call: TRBV7-2; clone_size: -; j_call: TRBJ2-5; d_call: TRBD2
cdr3_aa: CASSLGRGTEAFF; cdr3_nt: TGTGCCAGCAGCTTGGGGCGGGGCACTGAAGCTTTCTTT; cdr3_length: 13; v_call: TRBV5-4; clone_size: few; j_call: TRBJ1-1; d_call: -
cdr3_aa: CASSYRQGYEQYF; cdr3_nt: TGTGCCAGCAGCTATAGACAGGGTTACGAGCAGTACTTC; cdr3_length: 13; v_call: TRBV12-3/TRBV12-4; clone_size: -; j_call: TRBJ2-7; d_call: TRBD1